A selection of T cell receptor beta chains follows, all from one sample in a study of T cell responses to AZD1222 COVID-19 vaccine. Profiling relied on immunoSEQ multiplex PCR, and the TCRdb table lists in-frame clones only, not all of them. This table holds more than 110,000 clones, over 90% found once. The starting material was peripheral blood, obtained on day 0 of AZD1222 vaccination. These receptors all stem from an adult in good health. Each CDR3 is given with its conserved first and last residue. Fields, in order: clone size, V gene, J gene, D gene, CDR3 protein, CDR3 DNA. The D gene is left open where the match is weak. Rows may omit the clone size; those that give it use once, few, many or a size class.

clone size: -; V gene: TRBV2; J gene: TRBJ1-2; D gene: -; CDR3 protein: CASRGLAFSHYGYTF; CDR3 DNA: TGTGCCAGCAGGGGACTTGCCTTCAGCCACTATGGCTACACCTTC
clone size: few; V gene: TRBV5-1; J gene: TRBJ2-1; D gene: TRBD2; CDR3 protein: CASSVPGLAGYNEQFF; CDR3 DNA: TGCGCCAGCAGCGTACCGGGACTAGCGGGCTACAATGAGCAGTTCTTC
clone size: -; V gene: TRBV5-1; J gene: TRBJ2-7; D gene: -; CDR3 protein: CASSLAQTGEQYF; CDR3 DNA: TGCGCCAGCAGCTTGGCCCAGACGGGAGAGCAGTACTTC
clone size: -; V gene: TRBV6-4; J gene: TRBJ2-6; D gene: -; CDR3 protein: CASRSWSGANVLTF; CDR3 DNA: TGTGCCAGTAGATCGTGGTCTGGGGCCAACGTCCTGACTTTC
clone size: -; V gene: TRBV5-1; J gene: TRBJ2-1; D gene: -; CDR3 protein: CASSLMPSSYNEQFF; CDR3 DNA: TGCGCCAGCAGCTTGATGCCTAGCTCCTACAATGAGCAGTTCTTC
clone size: -; V gene: TRBV6-1; J gene: TRBJ2-1; D gene: -; CDR3 protein: CASSGRRDLRVNEQFF; CDR3 DNA: TGTGCCAGCAGTGGGCGCCGGGACTTACGGGTCAATGAGCAGTTCTTC
clone size: -; V gene: TRBV5-6; J gene: TRBJ1-1; D gene: -; CDR3 protein: CASSLVGTNTEAFF; CDR3 DNA: TGTGCCAGCAGCTTGGTGGGGACTAACACTGAAGCTTTCTTT
clone size: -; V gene: TRBV24-1; J gene: TRBJ2-3; D gene: -; CDR3 protein: CATSEPGLDTQYF; CDR3 DNA: TGTGCCACCAGTGAACCAGGGTTGGATACGCAGTATTTT
clone size: -; V gene: TRBV7-8; J gene: TRBJ1-3; D gene: TRBD1; CDR3 protein: CASSTTGGFSGNTIYF; CDR3 DNA: TGTGCCAGCAGCACGACAGGGGGCTTTTCTGGAAACACCATATATTTT
clone size: -; V gene: TRBV6-5; J gene: TRBJ2-7; D gene: TRBD1; CDR3 protein: CASSRGQGSSYEQYF; CDR3 DNA: TGTGCCAGCAGTAGAGGACAGGGCAGCTCCTACGAGCAGTACTTC
clone size: -; V gene: TRBV29-1; J gene: TRBJ2-1; D gene: -; CDR3 protein: CSVEEGQSSYNEQFF; CDR3 DNA: TGCAGCGTTGAAGAAGGACAGAGCTCCTACAATGAGCAGTTCTTC
clone size: -; V gene: TRBV12-3/TRBV12-4; J gene: TRBJ1-3; D gene: -; CDR3 protein: CASSLSIGNTIYF; CDR3 DNA: TGTGCCAGCAGTTTGTCAATTGGAAACACCATATATTTT
clone size: -; V gene: TRBV19; J gene: TRBJ2-2; D gene: -; CDR3 protein: CASSPKGESNTGELFF; CDR3 DNA: TGTGCCAGTAGTCCGAAAGGGGAATCGAACACCGGGGAGCTGTTTTTT
clone size: -; V gene: TRBV7-9; J gene: TRBJ2-1; D gene: -; CDR3 protein: CASSLTRDSSYDEQFF; CDR3 DNA: TGTGCCAGCAGCTTGACCCGGGACTCAAGTTACGATGAGCAGTTCTTC
clone size: once; V gene: TRBV6-5; J gene: TRBJ2-1; D gene: -; CDR3 protein: CASRPRQGLYNEQFF; CDR3 DNA: TGTGCCAGCCGTCCTCGGCAGGGCCTCTACAATGAGCAGTTCTTC
clone size: -; V gene: TRBV5-1; J gene: TRBJ1-2; D gene: TRBD1; CDR3 protein: CASSLGPDRGDGYTF; CDR3 DNA: TGCGCCAGCAGCTTGGGGCCGGACAGGGGGGACGGCTACACCTTC
clone size: -; V gene: TRBV15; J gene: TRBJ1-1; D gene: -; CDR3 protein: CATSRDPWTENTEAFF; CDR3 DNA: TGTGCCACCAGCAGAGATCCGTGGACAGAGAACACTGAAGCTTTCTTT
clone size: few; V gene: TRBV14; J gene: TRBJ2-5; D gene: -; CDR3 protein: CASSRPQETQYF; CDR3 DNA: TGTGCCAGCAGCCGACCTCAAGAGACCCAGTACTTC
clone size: once; V gene: TRBV24-1; J gene: TRBJ1-1; D gene: -; CDR3 protein: CATSDLRTASNEAFF; CDR3 DNA: TGTGCCACCAGTGATTTGCGGACAGCATCAAATGAAGCTTTCTTT
clone size: -; V gene: TRBV27; J gene: TRBJ1-6; D gene: TRBD1; CDR3 protein: CASGTGGRSPLHF; CDR3 DNA: TGTGCCAGCGGGACAGGGGGTAGGTCACCCCTCCACTTT
clone size: -; V gene: TRBV10-3; J gene: TRBJ2-1; D gene: TRBD2; CDR3 protein: CATLRLAGEWGEQFF; CDR3 DNA: TGTGCCACCTTGAGACTAGCGGGAGAGTGGGGTGAGCAGTTCTTC
clone size: -; V gene: TRBV9; J gene: TRBJ2-5; D gene: -; CDR3 protein: CASSVDSGRETQYF; CDR3 DNA: TGTGCCAGCAGCGTAGATAGCGGACGAGAGACCCAGTACTTC
clone size: -; V gene: TRBV12-3/TRBV12-4; J gene: TRBJ2-1; D gene: -; CDR3 protein: CASSKQGDEQFF; CDR3 DNA: TGTGCCAGCAGTAAACAGGGCGATGAGCAGTTCTTC
clone size: once; V gene: TRBV19; J gene: TRBJ2-2; D gene: TRBD2; CDR3 protein: CASSIEHGRAATGELFF; CDR3 DNA: TGTGCCAGTAGTATCGAACACGGGAGGGCCGCAACCGGGGAGCTGTTTTTT
clone size: -; V gene: TRBV7-3; J gene: TRBJ2-5; D gene: TRBD2; CDR3 protein: CASSLMDSGSGETQYF; CDR3 DNA: TGTGCCAGCAGCTTAATGGATAGCGGGAGTGGAGAGACCCAGTACTTC
clone size: -; V gene: TRBV5-8; J gene: TRBJ1-1; D gene: -; CDR3 protein: CASTQDRGAEAFF; CDR3 DNA: TGTGCCAGCACCCAGGATAGAGGCGCTGAAGCTTTCTTT
clone size: -; V gene: TRBV4-1; J gene: TRBJ2-7; D gene: -; CDR3 protein: CASSHNPRDKAYEQYF; CDR3 DNA: TGCGCCAGCAGCCACAACCCCCGGGACAAGGCCTACGAGCAGTACTTC
clone size: -; V gene: TRBV27; J gene: TRBJ1-1; D gene: TRBD1; CDR3 protein: CASSFTGGPLNTEAFF; CDR3 DNA: TGTGCCAGCAGTTTTACAGGGGGCCCTCTGAACACTGAAGCTTTCTTT
clone size: -; V gene: TRBV6-2/TRBV6-3; J gene: TRBJ1-5; D gene: -; CDR3 protein: CASSWDRQGWQPQHF; CDR3 DNA: TGTGCCAGCAGTTGGGATCGGCAGGGGTGGCAGCCCCAGCATTTT
clone size: once; V gene: TRBV19; J gene: TRBJ1-5; D gene: -; CDR3 protein: CASSIERNSNQPQHF; CDR3 DNA: TGTGCCAGTAGTATCGAAAGAAATAGCAATCAGCCCCAGCATTTT
clone size: -; V gene: TRBV28; J gene: TRBJ1-2; D gene: TRBD1; CDR3 protein: CASSTFGQGVYGYTF; CDR3 DNA: TGTGCCAGCAGTACCTTCGGACAGGGGGTCTATGGCTACACCTTC
clone size: -; V gene: TRBV6-6; J gene: TRBJ1-5; D gene: TRBD1; CDR3 protein: CASSTTGVQPQHF; CDR3 DNA: TGTGCCAGCAGTACGACAGGGGTCCAGCCCCAGCATTTT
clone size: -; V gene: TRBV28; J gene: TRBJ2-1; D gene: TRBD1; CDR3 protein: CASRSPGQGTDEQFF; CDR3 DNA: TGTGCCAGCAGGTCCCCGGGACAGGGAACTGATGAGCAGTTCTTC
clone size: -; V gene: TRBV5-6; J gene: TRBJ1-5; D gene: -; CDR3 protein: CASSHYYAGQPQHF; CDR3 DNA: TGTGCCAGCAGCCATTACTATGCGGGTCAGCCCCAGCATTTT
clone size: -; V gene: TRBV19; J gene: TRBJ2-2; D gene: TRBD1; CDR3 protein: CASSPTDRGWSGELFF; CDR3 DNA: TGTGCCAGTAGCCCTACGGACAGGGGGTGGAGCGGGGAGCTGTTTTTT
clone size: -; V gene: TRBV5-1; J gene: TRBJ2-6; D gene: TRBD1; CDR3 protein: CASSFPQGAGANVLTF; CDR3 DNA: TGCGCCAGCAGCTTTCCTCAGGGGGCCGGGGCCAACGTCCTGACTTTC
clone size: -; V gene: TRBV5-4; J gene: TRBJ1-1; D gene: TRBD1; CDR3 protein: CASSLKGALPAFF; CDR3 DNA: TGTGCCAGCAGCCTTAAGGGGGCGCTCCCGGCTTTCTTT
clone size: -; V gene: TRBV12-3/TRBV12-4; J gene: TRBJ1-5; D gene: -; CDR3 protein: CASSPHGFQPQHF; CDR3 DNA: TGTGCCAGCAGCCCGCACGGGTTTCAGCCCCAGCATTTT
clone size: -; V gene: TRBV12-3/TRBV12-4; J gene: TRBJ1-1; D gene: -; CDR3 protein: CASSFHTEAFF; CDR3 DNA: TGTGCCAGCAGTTTTCACACTGAAGCTTTCTTT
clone size: -; V gene: TRBV10-2; J gene: TRBJ1-6; D gene: TRBD1; CDR3 protein: CASSSRTGNGSPLHF; CDR3 DNA: TGCGCCAGCAGTTCCCGGACAGGGAATGGGTCACCCCTCCACTTT
clone size: -; V gene: TRBV29-1; J gene: TRBJ1-1; D gene: -; CDR3 protein: CSVALGRRRNTEAFF; CDR3 DNA: TGCAGCGTTGCCCTGGGACGGCGCAGGAACACTGAAGCTTTCTTT
clone size: -; V gene: TRBV6-5; J gene: TRBJ2-7; D gene: TRBD1; CDR3 protein: CASRGTGEYEQYF; CDR3 DNA: TGTGCCAGCAGGGGGACAGGGGAATACGAGCAGTACTTC
clone size: -; V gene: TRBV6-6; J gene: TRBJ2-3; D gene: -; CDR3 protein: CASSRTGPKIPDTQYF; CDR3 DNA: TGTGCCAGCAGTCGAACCGGGCCCAAAATCCCAGATACGCAGTATTTT
clone size: -; V gene: TRBV2; J gene: TRBJ2-4; D gene: -; CDR3 protein: CASSGPRTASAKNIQYF; CDR3 DNA: TGTGCCAGCAGTGGCCCTAGGACGGCCTCCGCCAAAAACATTCAGTACTTC
clone size: -; V gene: TRBV28; J gene: TRBJ2-7; D gene: -; CDR3 protein: CASSLGGTLYEQYF; CDR3 DNA: TGTGCCAGCAGTTTAGGGGGTACCCTCTACGAGCAGTACTTC
clone size: -; V gene: TRBV6-4; J gene: TRBJ1-5; D gene: -; CDR3 protein: CASSDQGNQPQHF; CDR3 DNA: TGTGCCAGCAGTGACCAGGGGAATCAGCCCCAGCATTTT
clone size: -; V gene: TRBV5-6; J gene: TRBJ2-7; D gene: -; CDR3 protein: CASSSLTELGYEQYF; CDR3 DNA: TGTGCCAGCAGCTCCCTTACTGAACTGGGCTACGAGCAGTACTTC
clone size: -; V gene: TRBV4-1; J gene: TRBJ2-1; D gene: -; CDR3 protein: CASSQGRTTPGPYNEQFF; CDR3 DNA: TGCGCCAGCAGCCAAGGGCGGACCACTCCGGGCCCCTACAATGAGCAGTTCTTC
clone size: -; V gene: TRBV4-1; J gene: TRBJ1-6; D gene: -; CDR3 protein: CASSQAGYNSPLHF; CDR3 DNA: TGCGCCAGCAGCCAAGCAGGTTATAATTCACCCCTCCACTTT
clone size: -; V gene: TRBV5-1; J gene: TRBJ2-1; D gene: TRBD2; CDR3 protein: CASRTGLDIQYNEQFF; CDR3 DNA: TGCGCCAGCAGGACGGGACTAGACATCCAATACAATGAGCAGTTCTTC
clone size: -; V gene: TRBV7-3; J gene: TRBJ2-3; D gene: TRBD2; CDR3 protein: CASSLGLAGGTDTQYF; CDR3 DNA: TGTGCCAGCAGCTTAGGACTAGCGGGAGGCACAGATACGCAGTATTTT
clone size: -; V gene: TRBV6-5; J gene: TRBJ1-6; D gene: -; CDR3 protein: CASSPSGDGGSPLHF; CDR3 DNA: TGTGCCAGCAGCCCCTCCGGGGACGGAGGCTCACCCCTCCACTTT
clone size: -; V gene: TRBV7-8; J gene: TRBJ1-4; D gene: TRBD1; CDR3 protein: CASSLVPAGTGGEKLFF; CDR3 DNA: TGTGCCAGCAGCTTAGTCCCGGCCGGGACAGGGGGTGAAAAACTGTTTTTT
clone size: -; V gene: TRBV5-6; J gene: TRBJ1-1; D gene: -; CDR3 protein: CASSSGVGTEAFF; CDR3 DNA: TGTGCCAGCAGCTCAGGGGTGGGCACTGAAGCTTTCTTT
clone size: -; V gene: TRBV10-3; J gene: TRBJ1-1; D gene: -; CDR3 protein: CAIKDRSNTEAFF; CDR3 DNA: TGTGCCATTAAAGACAGGTCGAACACTGAAGCTTTCTTT
clone size: few; V gene: TRBV30; J gene: TRBJ1-4; D gene: TRBD1; CDR3 protein: CAWGQGVEKLFF; CDR3 DNA: TGTGCCTGGGGACAGGGAGTCGAAAAACTGTTTTTT
clone size: -; V gene: TRBV4-2; J gene: TRBJ2-2; D gene: -; CDR3 protein: CASSDSNTGELFF; CDR3 DNA: TGTGCCAGCAGCGATTCGAACACCGGGGAGCTGTTTTTT
clone size: -; V gene: TRBV6-5; J gene: TRBJ2-7; D gene: -; CDR3 protein: CASSKGTYEQYF; CDR3 DNA: TGTGCCAGCAGTAAGGGTACCTACGAGCAGTACTTC
clone size: -; V gene: TRBV19; J gene: TRBJ1-4; D gene: -; CDR3 protein: CASSAQVWGGEKLFF; CDR3 DNA: TGTGCCAGTAGTGCACAGGTTTGGGGTGGTGAAAAACTGTTTTTT
clone size: -; V gene: TRBV5-1; J gene: TRBJ2-1; D gene: -; CDR3 protein: CASSFGSSDEQFF; CDR3 DNA: TGCGCCAGCAGCTTTGGCTCTAGCGATGAGCAGTTCTTC